This T cell receptor beta chain was documented in a study of blood T cell repertoires in COVID-19. The wider study: PBMCs, B-cell-depleted T cells, or T cells were the source of the cDNA or gDNA that made up the material.

Germline V gene lookup returns CDR1 MNHEY and CDR2 SVGAGI. This CDR3 spans 16 amino acids. J was trimmed by 4 bases and V by 0 bases; bases with no gene match: 6. As originally analysed: The authors estimated nucleated cell counts from reference gene primer amplification. Assay used: immunoSEQ multiplex PCR; TCRdb lists only in-frame clones, some missing. V, J and clone size are taken as reported in that table, and D and trimming were inferred from the DNA itself. The sample lists approximately 210,000 clones; 84% were seen once. The sequencing sample was made of peripheral blood. The sequence was collected from a woman between 65 and 79 years old with active or convalescent COVID-19. This chain joins TRBV6-5 and TRBJ1-1, with 9 positions matching TRBD1. CDR3 nucleotides: TGTGCCAGCAGTTACTCTAACAGGGGGCGAGGCACTGAAGCTTTCTTT. Amino acids: CASSYSNRGRGTEAFF.